What follows are 7 T cell receptor beta chains derived from one specimen sequenced in a study of T-cell reconstitution after alpha-beta-depleted transplantation in children. It was with unique molecular identifiers that the TCRbeta library was prepared. TCRdb reprocessed the PCR reads with MiXCR, giving one entry per CDR3 protein. The repertoire has hundreds of thousands of distinct CDR3 sequences, around 12% of them found once; the top ten carry 0.79%. This sample comprised PBMCs, obtained before TCRalphabeta/CD19-depleted stem cell transplant. Every receptor here comes from a girl aged 2 to 10 with congenital amegakaryocytic thrombocytopenia, due to receive a stem cell transplant.

This clonotype was seen only a few times. The V and J genes are TRBV4-1 and TRBJ2-3; D may match TRBD1 or TRBD2 (5 bases each). V was pared by 0 bases and J by 1 base, with 14 bases between. Germline CDR1 reads MGHRA; CDR2 reads YSYEKL. The CDR3 runs 17 residues. The CDR3 DNA sequence: TGCGCCAGCAGCCAAGACGGGGCTACCCCTGGCACAGATACGCAGTATTTT. It yields the protein CASSQDGATPGTDTQYF.

This clonotype came up many times. V is TRBV28 and J is TRBJ2-1, with TRBD1 identical over 9 bases. The CDR3 is 13 residues long. Germline values: CDR1 MDHEN, CDR2 SYDVKM. J lost 8 bases, V lost 3 bases, and 2 bases had no gene match. CDR3 sequence (DNA): TGTGCCAGCAGTTTGGGACAGGGCGATGAGCAGTTCTTC. Its translation: CASSLGQGDEQFF.

In its sample, this clonotype was seen many times. The V and J genes are TRBV12-3 or TRBV12-4 and TRBJ1-1; D uncertain. The CDR3 spans 14 residues. V lost 2 bases and J lost 2, with 9 bases in between. This CDR3 is CASSLFGFNTEAFF. The CDR3 DNA follows: TGTGCCAGCAGTTTATTCGGATTCAACACTGAAGCTTTCTTT.

There are many counts of this clonotype. J is TRBJ2-1 and V is TRBV20-1; a possible D gene is TRBD2 (5 bases). This CDR3 region has 13 residues. Trimming stripped 4 bases from V and 1 base from J, with 8 bases between. Germline V gene sequence: CDR1 DFQATT, CDR2 SNEGSKA (reference sequence). The CDR3 here is CSAIRGSYNEQFF. The CDR3 DNA follows: TGCAGTGCTATCCGGGGATCCTACAATGAGCAGTTCTTC.

This clonotype has ten or more counts. This chain connects TRBV12-3 or TRBV12-4 to TRBJ2-4; D could derive from TRBD1 or TRBD2 (5 bases each). Trimming pared 3 bases from V and 1 base from J, leaving 10 bases between. The CDR3 spans 15 residues. The CDR3 bases are TGTGCCAGCAGTTTTGGGGGAAGGGCCAAAAACATTCAGTACTTC. Protein product: CASSFGGRAKNIQYF.

This clonotype was detected many times. The gene calls are TRBV20-1 and TRBJ2-2, with no clear D. CDR1 DFQATT and CDR2 SNEGSKA come from the germline V gene (reference sequence). The CDR3 totals 13 residues. The V end lost 0 bases, the J end lost 5 bases, and 7 bases lay between the germline ends. The chain's CDR3 is CSARDTTTGELFF. The CDR3 DNA reads as TGCAGTGCTAGAGATACGACAACCGGGGAGCTGTTTTTT.

In the case of this clonotype: With a much larger clone just one base away, this may be a read error. J is TRBJ2-4 and V is TRBV7-2, with D unclear. This CDR3 has 13 amino acids. V lost 2 bases and J 0 bases, leaving 2 bases between the germline ends. In germline, CDR1 is SGHTA, CDR2 FQGNSA. This chain's CDR3 is CTSSLIAKNIQYF. As DNA, the CDR3 is TGTACCAGCAGCTTAATAGCCAAAAACATTCAGTACTTC.